This TCR beta chain was captured by sequencing in a study of vaccination and CD4 T cells after COVID-19. Study results and limitations: Median SARS-CoV-2-reactive clonotypes rose from about 22 to 38, not significantly. Analysis covered relatively few convalescent patients and lacked any early post-infection timepoints.

Losses at the gene ends were 3 bases for V and 2 bases for J; bases not matched to a gene: 8. CDR3 length equals 15 residues. CDR1 and CDR2 from the germline V gene are SGHRS and YFSETQ. On this clonotype: Its cognate antigen is unknown.

Sequencing of DNA taken from cultured CD4+ T cells relied on the Oncomine TCR Beta short-read assay. Via MiXCR, TCRdb re-called the PCR reads, giving one row per CDR3 protein. The sample lists 15,000 or so distinct CDR3 sequences; 30% were seen once. Indicated treatment: roughly nine-day PBMC culture with coronavirus spike peptide pools or control peptides (ViraFEST assay). The source material was cultured CD4+ T cells from blood. The TCR originated in a human donor with COVID-19. This rearrangement joins TRBV5-1 to TRBJ2-7, with 7 nucleotides matching TRBD2. In DNA form, the CDR3 reads TGCGCCAGCAGCTCAGCGGGGACCAATGCCTACGAGCAGTACTTC. It codes for CASSSAGTNAYEQYF.